The clone carrying this T cell receptor (beta chain) was observed at least ten times. Breast cancer patients provided tissue from their axillary draining lymph nodes. The CDR3 has 12 residues. V was clipped by 4 bases and J by 7 bases, with 10 bases between them. Germline lookup yields CDR1 SGDLS and CDR2 YYNGEE. The entry originates in a study of breast tumors, draining lymph nodes, adjacent tissues. TCRdb used MiXCR to reprocess the multiplex PCR reads, holding one entry per CDR3 protein. The repertoire includes about 110,000 distinct CDR3 sequences, less than 40% of them detected once, and 4.5% to 7% sits in the top ten.

The clonotype comes from a female donor with breast cancer. Some clones in this sample may be carry-over from other donors' samples. This chain links TRBV9 with TRBJ2-3; D call uncertain. Sequenced: axillary lymph node tissue. This chain's CDR3 is CASSPEGYTQYF. CDR3 DNA sequence: TGTGCCAGCAGCCCTGAAGGTTATACGCAGTATTTT.